These 30 T cell receptor beta chains were sequenced from one sample in a study of response to subunit inactivated influenza vaccine. Via MiXCR, TCRdb re-called the RT-PCR reads, giving one row per CDR3 protein. The sample shows 600,000 to 850,000 distinct CDR3 sequences, 14% of them seen only once. The sample here was PBMCs from blood, taken roughly 2 weeks before vaccination. The receptors shown here come from a man in his forties or fifties who received an inactivated influenza vaccine.

This clonotype has just a few counts. V and J are TRBV30 and TRBJ2-7; no clear D gene. Trimming removed 0 bases from V and 5 bases from J, with 11 bases in between. The CDR3 totals 13 residues. Germline assignment: CDR1 GTSNPN and CDR2 SVGIG (reference sequence). The CDR3 coding sequence is TGTGCCTGGAGTGTGGGAAGGCGAAACGAGCAGTACTTC. Residues: CAWSVGRRNEQYF.

This clonotype has ten or more counts. This rearrangement joins TRBV12-3 or TRBV12-4 to TRBJ1-2; no reliable D call. Deletions cut 3 bases from V and 6 bases from J, with 11 bases between. The CDR3 has 13 residues. CDR3 sequence: CASSFDMLDGYTF. CDR3 DNA sequence: TGTGCCAGCAGTTTTGATATGTTGGATGGCTACACCTTC.

This chain joins TRBV7-2 and TRBJ1-2; possible D gene TRBD1, 6 bases. Trimming removed 6 bases from V and 1 base from J, with 9 bases in between. The CDR3 is made up of 13 amino acids. Germline CDR1 SGHTA, CDR2 FQGNSA. The CDR3 protein is CASRGGLNYGYTF. As DNA, the CDR3 is TGTGCCAGCAGGGGGGGCCTTAACTATGGCTACACCTTC. The whole variable domain, remainder taken from reference TRBV7-2 and TRBJ1-2, is GAGVSQSPSNKVTEKGKDVELRCDPISGHTALYWYRQSLGQGLEFLIYFQGNSAPDKSGLPSDRFSAERTGGSVSTLTIQRTQQEDSAVYLCASRGGLNYGYTFGSGTRLTVV.

The chain is built from TRBV6-2 or TRBV6-3 and TRBJ2-7, with TRBD1 identical over 9 bases. Germline CDR1 MNHEY, CDR2 SVGEGT. The CDR3 has 16 amino acids. V trimming: 4 bases; J trimming: 2 bases; junction bases outside the gene matches: 9. The CDR3 bases are TGTGCCAGCAGTTTAACCGGGACAGGGAGACCCTACGAGCAGTACTTC. Translated: CASSLTGTGRPYEQYF.

The chain uses TRBV15 and TRBJ2-7, with D perhaps assigned TRBD1 or TRBD2 (5 bases each). Germline V gives CDR1 LNHNV, CDR2 YYDKDF (reference sequence). The CDR3 runs to 15 residues. V dropped 0 bases and J dropped 0 bases, with 9 bases sitting between them. The CDR3 reads CATSRDKGSSYEQYF. CDR3 nucleotide sequence: TGTGCCACCAGCAGAGATAAGGGGAGCTCCTACGAGCAGTACTTC.

In this sample, this clonotype turned up a few times. The chain carries TRBV5-5 and TRBJ2-1; the match to TRBD2 covers 8 bases. The CDR3 runs 17 residues. Losses at the gene ends were 1 base for V and 2 bases for J; bases not matched to a gene: 8. CDR1 is SGHKS, CDR2 YYEKEE, per germline (reference sequence). CDR3 in amino acids: CASSLYLRGEPYNEQFF. The CDR3 DNA reads TGTGCCAGCAGCTTGTATCTGCGGGGGGAACCCTACAATGAGCAGTTCTTC.

The table lists this clonotype with many counts. The CDR3: CASRRGLRGDEQFF. CDR3 DNA sequence: TGTGCCAGCAGGCGGGGGCTCCGGGGCGATGAGCAGTTCTTC. The chain is built from TRBV12-3 or TRBV12-4 and TRBJ2-1, with D maybe TRBD2 (7 bases). V lost 6 bases to trimming and J lost 8 bases, with 17 bases between them. This CDR3 spans 14 amino acids.

The rearrangement joins TRBV11-2 to TRBJ2-1, with 7 positions matching TRBD2. Germline trimming cut 3 bases from V and 4 bases from J; bases unmatched to any gene: 15. CDR1 is SGHAT and CDR2 is FQNNGV in the germline V gene. This CDR3 is built from 18 residues. CDR3 nucleotide sequence: TGTGCCAGCAGCTTTATTGTGGGCAGGCCCGGGGGGTACAATGAGCAGTTCTTC. As protein: CASSFIVGRPGGYNEQFF.

The J gene is TRBJ2-1, the V gene TRBV29-1, with D perhaps matching TRBD1 (5 bases). This CDR3 is built from 12 residues. Germline V gives CDR1 SQVTM, CDR2 ANQGSEA. V lost 1 base and J 8 bases, leaving 9 bases between the germline ends. The CDR3 loop reads CSVEGQGYEQFF. DNA of the CDR3: TGCAGCGTTGAAGGGCAGGGATATGAGCAGTTCTTC.

The J gene is TRBJ2-1, the V gene TRBV24-1; 9 bases fit TRBD2. J gave up 4 bases and V 4 bases, and 4 bases lay outside the gene matches. There are 15 residues in the CDR3. Germline assignment: CDR1 KGHDR and CDR2 SFDVKD. DNA of the CDR3: TGTGCCACCAGTGACCCTAGCGGGATTTACAATGAGCAGTTCTTC. This sequence encodes CATSDPSGIYNEQFF.

The chain uses TRBV6-2 or TRBV6-3 and TRBJ2-6; D may correspond to TRBD1 or TRBD2 (5 bases each). Germline V CDR1 and CDR2: MNHEY, SVGEGT. Trimming took off 2 bases at V and 0 bases at J, with 8 bases between the two ends. This CDR3 spans 16 amino acids. CDR3 in DNA: TGTGCCAGCAGTTACCCGGGGCGCTCTGGGGCCAACGTCCTGACTTTC. It yields the protein CASSYPGRSGANVLTF.

The chain uses TRBV29-1 and TRBJ2-5, with TRBD1 matching 10 bases. This CDR3 has 15 amino acids. V lost 2 bases, J lost 2 bases, and 5 bases stayed unmatched. Looked up from germline, CDR1 is SQVTM and CDR2 is ANQGSEA. The CDR3 DNA reads as TGCAGCGTTGAAAGTCCGGACAGGGGGCAAGAGACCCAGTACTTC. It specifies CSVESPDRGQETQYF.

This clonotype was seen more than once but under ten times. The rearrangement joins TRBV10-3 to TRBJ1-3, with D hard to call. V was trimmed by 6 bases and J by 5 bases, leaving 8 bases between them. Germline CDR1 reads ENHRY; CDR2 reads SYGVKD. The CDR3 runs to 12 residues. The CDR3 DNA is TGTGCCATCAGCGGTCCCAGAAACACCATATATTTT. Residues: CAISGPRNTIYF.

This clonotype was observed many times. V usage is TRBV29-1 and J usage is TRBJ2-1, with D perhaps TRBD2 (5 bases). The germline gives CDR1 SQVTM, CDR2 ANQGSEA. The CDR3 covers 12 residues. V gave up 7 bases and J gave up 6 bases, with 13 bases separating them. CDR3 amino acids: CSAGTRANEQFF. The CDR3 DNA reads TGCAGCGCCGGCACTAGAGCCAATGAGCAGTTCTTC.

The gene calls are TRBV12-3 or TRBV12-4 and TRBJ2-7; possible D gene TRBD2, 5 bases. V was pared by 6 bases and J by 7 bases, with 10 bases between. The CDR3 extends over 11 amino acids. Here the CDR3 DNA reads TGTGCCAGCAGAACGGGGAGTGAGCAGTACTTC. Translation gives CASRTGSEQYF.

The genes are TRBV25-1 and TRBJ2-7; 10 nucleotides agree with TRBD1. Trimming removed 8 bases from V and 5 bases from J; junction bases left unmatched: 9. Per germline, CDR1 MGHDK and CDR2 SYGVNS. CDR3 length: 14 residues. Written as DNA, the CDR3 is TGTGCCAGCGCTACCGGGACAGGGGCCAACGAGCAGTACTTC. Amino acids: CASATGTGANEQYF.

This clonotype was seen a few times. This chain uses TRBV7-6 with TRBJ1-2, with a tentative D call TRBD1 (5 bases). Trimming left V 5 bases short and J 2 bases short, with 12 bases between. This CDR3 is 14 amino acids long. The germline gives CDR1 SGHVS, CDR2 FNYEAQ. Written as DNA, the CDR3 is TGTGCCAGCAGCCCCCTGGACATAAACTATGGCTACACCTTC. Protein: CASSPLDINYGYTF. Together with reference TRBV7-6 and TRBJ1-2, the CDR3 gives the full variable domain: GAGVSQSPRYKVTKRGQDVALRCDPISGHVSLYWYRQALGQGPEFLTYFNYEAQQDKSGLPNDRFSAERPEGSISTLTIQRTEQRDSAMYRCASSPLDINYGYTFGSGTRLTVV.

This clonotype was counted ten times or more. The rearrangement links TRBV29-1 to TRBJ2-7; D possibly corresponds to TRBD1 (6 bases). The CDR3 is 17 amino acids. Trimming removed 4 bases at V and 3 bases at J, with 25 bases between. CDR1 is SQVTM and CDR2 is ANQGSEA in the germline V gene. The CDR3 is CSVVAPRGQGSRYEQYF. The CDR3 DNA reads as TGCAGCGTTGTGGCACCCAGAGGTCAGGGGTCGCGCTACGAGCAGTACTTC.

Only a few counts were recorded for this clonotype. The rearrangement links TRBV4-2 to TRBJ2-2; D unclear. This CDR3 is 15 amino acids long. From germline, CDR1 is LGHNA and CDR2 YNFKEQ. The V end was cut by 0 bases, the J end by 4 bases, with 9 bases between. As DNA, the CDR3 is TGTGCCAGCAGCCAAGATGAGGTAACCACCGGGGAGCTGTTTTTT. It yields the protein CASSQDEVTTGELFF.

The chain joins TRBV30 to TRBJ1-1, with TRBD1 as a possible D gene (6 bases). V dropped 1 base and J dropped 5 bases, with 11 bases sitting between them. The CDR3 extends over 13 amino acids. Germline V gene data show CDR1 as GTSNPN and CDR2 as SVGIG (reference sequence). The CDR3 loop reads CAWSAGAGTEAFF. For the CDR3, the DNA is TGTGCCTGGAGTGCAGGGGCAGGGACTGAAGCTTTCTTT.

In this sample, this clonotype turned up many times. The J gene is TRBJ1-2, the V gene TRBV5-6, with unresolved D. This CDR3 spans 13 amino acids. V was clipped by 0 bases and J by 7 bases, with 10 bases between them. Germline assignment: CDR1 SGHDT and CDR2 YYEEEE. Here the CDR3 DNA reads TGTGCCAGCAGCTTGGAAACGAGGGTTGGCTACACCTTC. Protein product: CASSLETRVGYTF.

In this sample, this clonotype turned up a few times. This rearrangement joins TRBV20-1 to TRBJ2-5; 8 nucleotides match TRBD2. Trimming took 0 bases from V and 5 from J; bases not matched to a gene: 8. CDR3 size: 15 residues. The germline V gene has CDR1 DFQATT and CDR2 SNEGSKA (reference sequence). In DNA, the CDR3 is TGCAGTGCTAGAGAGGGACTAGAGGGGCACGAGACCCAGTACTTC. Its protein product is CSAREGLEGHETQYF.

This clonotype has more than one count but fewer than ten. V gene TRBV7-2 combines with J gene TRBJ2-1; 8 bases agree with TRBD2. The length of the CDR3 is 15 residues. With 4 bases clipped from V and 8 bases from J, the junction kept 10 bases outside the gene matches. Germline CDR1 reads SGHTA; CDR2 reads FQGNSA. The CDR3 reads CASSWIAGRFDEQFF. CDR3 DNA: TGTGCCAGCAGCTGGATAGCGGGGCGGTTCGATGAGCAGTTCTTC.

This clonotype appeared many times. The J gene is TRBJ2-1, the V gene TRBV5-1; D gene unclear. The germline V and J ends were trimmed by 7 bases and 1 base, with 15 bases remaining between them. The germline V gene has CDR1 SGHRS and CDR2 YFSETQ. CDR3 length equals 15 residues. The CDR3 loop reads CASSISGVSYNEQFF. The CDR3 DNA reads as TGCGCCAGCTCAATAAGTGGAGTATCCTACAATGAGCAGTTCTTC.

This clonotype was found a few times. This sequence joins TRBV7-6 and TRBJ2-3; 10 bases match TRBD2. CDR1 and CDR2 from the germline V gene are SGHVS and FNYEAQ. There are 16 residues in the CDR3. V trimming: 5 bases; J trimming: 2 bases; junction bases outside the gene matches: 7. CDR3 DNA sequence: TGTGCCAGCAGCCCGTTACTAGCGGGATCCACAGATACGCAGTATTTT. It specifies CASSPLLAGSTDTQYF.

The chain combines TRBV30 with TRBJ1-4; 10 bases map to TRBD1. Germline loops: CDR1 GTSNPN, CDR2 SVGIG (reference sequence). The CDR3 runs to 13 residues. V was pared by 5 bases and J by 8 bases, with 5 bases of the junction left unmatched. CDR3 protein: CAWDGTGAEKLFF. CDR3 in DNA: TGTGCCTGGGACGGGACAGGGGCGGAAAAACTGTTTTTT.

This clonotype was seen more than once but under ten times. The chain uses TRBV20-1 and TRBJ2-3, with D hard to call. V was clipped by 6 bases and J by 2 bases, with 12 bases between them. The CDR3 is 13 residues long. The germline CDR1 and CDR2 sequences are DFQATT and SNEGSKA (reference sequence). The DNA of the CDR3 is TGCAGTGCCGGCGAGACGACCACAGATACGCAGTATTTT. It translates to CSAGETTTDTQYF.

The CDR3 region is CASSPPSKAPLHF. In DNA, the CDR3 is TGCGCCAGCAGCCCGCCCAGTAAGGCACCCCTCCACTTT. The V call is TRBV4-1, the J call TRBJ1-6, with D unresolved. Per germline, CDR1 MGHRA and CDR2 YSYEKL. The CDR3 has 13 residues. The germline V and J ends were trimmed by 4 bases and 11 bases, with 12 bases remaining between them.

This clonotype was found a few times. This chain connects TRBV20-1 to TRBJ2-7; 10 positions agree with TRBD2. After removal of 1 base from V and 3 bases from J, the junction contained 3 bases not matched to a gene. Germline values: CDR1 DFQATT, CDR2 SNEGSKA (reference sequence). This CDR3 is 14 amino acids long. Here the CDR3 DNA reads TGCAGTGCTAGAGTGCCTAGCGGGGGCTACGAGCAGTACTTC. Translated, it gives CSARVPSGGYEQYF.

In its sample, this clonotype was seen a few times. The rearrangement uses TRBV4-3 and TRBJ2-1; D may be TRBD2 (5 bases). This CDR3 has 16 amino acids. Trimming took 1 base from V and 11 from J, leaving 21 bases between them. The V gene's germline CDR1 is LGHNA and CDR2 YSLEER. Here the CDR3 reads CASSQGEGLGETKQFF. In nucleotides, the CDR3 is TGCGCCAGCAGCCAAGGGGAAGGCTTGGGAGAAACCAAGCAGTTCTTC.